This T cell receptor beta chain was observed in a study of neoadjuvant anti-PD-1 for oral cavity cancer. Indicated time point: after neoadjuvant nivolumab, at surgical resection. These newly diagnosed stage II-IVA oral cavity squamous cell carcinoma patients had no prior systemic or radiation treatment. Cohort: HPV-negative, locally advanced oral cavity squamous cell carcinoma patients. CDR3 size: 19 residues. V gave up 5 bases and J gave up 0 bases; unmatched junction bases: 10. From germline, CDR1 is SGHVS and CDR2 FQNEAQ. Survey sequencing of tumors mostly used 4.5 to 6 ug DNA, two replicates. TCRdb keeps only in-frame clones here, not all; method: immunoSEQ multiplex PCR. The table has around 21,000 clones, under 55% seen once.

The starting material was tumor tissue, obtained after nivolumab (anti-PD-1) treatment. This sequence originates from a person aged 35 to 85 with oral cavity squamous cell carcinoma. This sequence joins TRBV7-8 and TRBJ2-3; 14 nucleotides align to TRBD2. This CDR3 is CASSPRLAGGVPSTDTQYF. The CDR3 nucleotides read TGTGCCAGCAGCCCCAGACTAGCGGGGGGGGTACCTAGCACAGATACGCAGTATTTT.